What follows are 26 T cell receptor beta chains derived from one specimen sequenced in a study of cytomegalovirus exposure and HLA in healthy donors. In the PCR, 60 Vbeta and 13 Jbeta primers were used. Profiling relied on immunoSEQ multiplex PCR, and the TCRdb table lists in-frame clones only, not all of them. The sample consists of around 120,000 clones, approximately 72% of them appearing once. Sequencing input: PBMCs. The receptors stem from a man aged 60 to 69 in good health and CMV-seropositive.

The chain has TRBV11-2 and TRBJ2-3; possible D gene TRBD1, 5 bases. Between the trimmed V and J ends, which lost 3 bases and 1 base, there was a span of 11 bases. CDR1 and CDR2 (germline): SGHAT, FQNNGV. The CDR3 totals 15 residues. CDR3 DNA: TGTGCCAGCAGCTTTTTCAGGGCCCGCACAGATACGCAGTATTTT. Amino acid sequence: CASSFFRARTDTQYF.

This clone was counted a few times. The V call is TRBV9, the J call TRBJ1-1; TRBD1 agrees at 8 bases. Germline V CDR1 and CDR2: SGDLS, YYNGEE. This CDR3 has 14 residues. V gave up 2 bases and J gave up 6 bases; unmatched junction bases: 6. CDR3 in DNA: TGTGCCAGCAGCGTGGGAGACAGGGGCGCTGAAGCTTTCTTT. Translation gives CASSVGDRGAEAFF.

Only one count was recorded for this clone. CDR3 amino acids: CATTRESGTGELFF. The CDR3 coding sequence is TGTGCCACCACCCGGGAGTCTGGCACCGGGGAGCTGTTTTTT. V usage is TRBV4-2 and J usage is TRBJ2-2; D is possibly TRBD2 (6 bases). This CDR3 region has 14 residues. Germline CDR1 LGHNA, CDR2 YNFKEQ. The V end lost 10 bases, the J end lost 4 bases, and 16 bases lay between the germline ends.

The chain combines TRBV19 with TRBJ1-1, with D perhaps TRBD1 (6 bases). V gave up 2 bases and J gave up 9 bases, with 13 bases separating them. The CDR3 loop spans 13 amino acids. Germline-derived CDR1 and CDR2 are LNHDA and SQIVND (reference sequence). The CDR3 nucleotides read TGTGCCAGTAGTATACCCGGAACAGGGAAAGCTTTCTTT. This codes for CASSIPGTGKAFF.

The chain links TRBV7-3 to TRBJ2-1; 9 bases map to TRBD2. Germline V CDR1 and CDR2: SGHTA, FQGTGA. The CDR3 sequence is 16 residues long. Germline trimming cut 1 base from V and 2 bases from J; bases unmatched to any gene: 3. The CDR3, as DNA: TGTGCCAGCAGCTTAAGCGGGGGGGTACCCTACAATGAGCAGTTCTTC. Its translation is CASSLSGGVPYNEQFF.

The chain carries TRBV10-3 and TRBJ1-1; maybe TRBD1 (5 bases). The CDR3 runs 12 residues. The germline V gene has CDR1 ENHRY and CDR2 SYGVKD. V was shortened by 3 bases and J by 11 bases, with 13 bases between the two germline ends. The CDR3 coding sequence is TGTGCCATCAGTGAATGGGGGGTGGATGCTTTCTTT. This codes for CAISEWGVDAFF.

The rearrangement joins TRBV6-5 to TRBJ1-1; TRBD1 is a possible D gene (6 bases). The germline CDR1 and CDR2 sequences are MNHEY and SVGAGI. This CDR3 has 13 residues. The V and J ends lost 5 bases and 1 base respectively, with 8 bases between them. In nucleotides, the CDR3 is TGTGCCAGCAGTGAGGGGGAGAACACTGAAGCTTTCTTT. The encoded protein is CASSEGENTEAFF.

The chain has TRBV5-4 and TRBJ2-7; a possible D gene is TRBD1 (5 bases). CDR3 size: 15 residues. Trimming removed 0 bases from V and 4 bases from J, with 14 bases in between. CDR1 and CDR2 (germline): SGHNT, YYREEE (reference sequence). The CDR3 DNA sequence: TGTGCCAGCAGCTTGGTGGCAGGGCACGAATACGAGCAGTACTTC. Translating it yields CASSLVAGHEYEQYF.

This clone was found a few times. The chain uses TRBV28 and TRBJ2-1; the match to TRBD1 covers 10 bases. The ends lost 5 bases at V and 7 bases at J; junction bases unmatched: 8. The germline gives CDR1 MDHEN, CDR2 SYDVKM. The CDR3 sequence is 15 residues long. The CDR3, as DNA: TGTGCCAGCAGTCCGCCGGGACAGGGGCTAAATGAGCAGTTCTTC. This encodes CASSPPGQGLNEQFF.

In this sample, this clone turned up a few times. The chain has TRBV7-9 and TRBJ2-3; possible D gene TRBD1, 5 bases. There are 14 residues in the CDR3. Trimming took off 3 bases at V and 5 bases at J, with 12 bases between the two ends. The germline CDR1 and CDR2 sequences are SEHNR and FQNEAQ (reference sequence). The CDR3 coding sequence is TGTGCCAGCAGCTTTTCAGGGCCAGGAGATACGCAGTATTTT. It is translated as CASSFSGPGDTQYF. The whole variable domain, filled in from reference TRBV7-9 and TRBJ2-3, reads DTGVSQNPRHKITKRGQNVTFRCDPISEHNRLYWYRQTLGQGPEFLTYFQNEAQLEKSRLLSDRFSAERPKGSFSTLEIQRTEQGDSAMYLCASSFSGPGDTQYFGPGTRLTVL.

In its sample, this clone was seen a few times. The chain carries TRBV5-1 and TRBJ2-5; tentative D call: TRBD1 (5 bases). The tail of the sequence fits TRBJ2-7 better, so the J call may be wrong. CDR1 and CDR2 (germline): SGHRS, YFSETQ. This CDR3 comprises 15 residues. CDR3 sequence: CASSLAPGLSYEQYF. DNA for the CDR3: TGCGCCAGCAGCTTGGCGCCAGGGCTCTCCTACGAGCAGTACTTC.

The V call is TRBV25-1, the J call TRBJ1-1; D is perhaps TRBD1 (6 bases). Germline V gives CDR1 MGHDK, CDR2 SYGVNS. This CDR3 has 15 amino acids. V was trimmed by 3 bases and J by 3 bases, leaving 14 bases between them. The CDR3 loop reads CASSEIGGRDTEAFF. CDR3 DNA: TGTGCCAGCAGTGAGATAGGGGGAAGGGACACTGAAGCTTTCTTT.

Of note for this clone: One end of the junction varies from germline; a read error may be responsible. This rearrangement joins TRBV10-3 to TRBJ2-1, with D unclear. The CDR3 is made up of 12 amino acids. The germline CDR1 and CDR2 sequences are ENHRY and SYGVKD. CDR3 nucleotides: TGTGCCATCAGTGAGGAGGAGACCCATGGAGTCTTC. Translating gives CAISEEETHGVF.

V is TRBV18 and J is TRBJ2-7; a weak D match, TRBD1 (6 bases). Trimming took 2 bases from V and 7 from J, leaving 18 bases between them. CDR1 is KGHSH, CDR2 LQKENI, per germline. The CDR3 is 15 amino acids. The CDR3 DNA is TGTGCCAGCTCACCATCGGGACATTACGCAGGGGAGCAGTACTTC. Its protein product is CASSPSGHYAGEQYF.

The rearrangement links TRBV18 to TRBJ2-7, with TRBD2 identical over 9 bases. The V segment lost 5 bases and the J segment 7 bases; nucleotides outside the gene matches: 9. Germline CDR1 and CDR2: KGHSH and LQKENI. The CDR3 has 14 residues. The CDR3 DNA reads as TGTGCCAGCTCAAAACCTAGCGGGATCCGTGAGCAGTACTTC. It encodes CASSKPSGIREQYF. The whole variable domain, filled in from reference TRBV18 and TRBJ2-7, reads NAGVMQNPRHLVRRRGQEARLRCSPMKGHSHVYWYRQLPEEGLKFMVYLQKENIIDESGMPKERFSAEFPKEGPSILRIQQVVRGDSAAYFCASSKPSGIREQYFGPGTRLTVT.

The chain combines TRBV5-6 with TRBJ2-7, with TRBD1 matching 7 bases. CDR1 and CDR2 (germline): SGHDT, YYEEEE. Trimming took 5 bases from V and 0 from J; bases not matched to a gene: 8. The CDR3 runs to 15 residues. In DNA form, the CDR3 reads TGTGCCAGCAGTACTACAGGGGTCAGCTCCTACGAGCAGTACTTC. Translating it yields CASSTTGVSSYEQYF. The full variable domain, its missing parts supplied by reference TRBV5-6 and TRBJ2-7, is DAGVTQSPTHLIKTRGQQVTLRCSPKSGHDTVSWYQQALGQGPQFIFQYYEEEERQRGNFPDRFSGHQFPNYSSELNVNALLLGDSALYLCASSTTGVSSYEQYFGPGTRLTVT.

The genes are TRBV6-1 and TRBJ1-6, with 7 bases identical to TRBD1. With V trimmed by 6 bases and J by 10 bases, 9 bases remained unmatched. The CDR3 is made up of 14 amino acids. Per germline, CDR1 MNHNS and CDR2 SASEGT. As DNA, the CDR3 is TGTGCCAGCAGCCTTACAGGGGAGGACTCACCCCTCCACTTT. This translates into CASSLTGEDSPLHF.

The rearrangement uses TRBV10-1 and TRBJ1-1, with a weak D call TRBD1 (6 bases). This CDR3 is 16 amino acids long. V lost 6 bases and J 2 bases, leaving 19 bases between the germline ends. CDR1 is WNHNN, CDR2 SYGVQD, per germline (reference sequence). CDR3 amino acids: CASSSWDINPNTEAFF. As DNA, the CDR3 is TGCGCCAGCAGCTCCTGGGACATAAACCCAAACACTGAAGCTTTCTTT.

The chain is built from TRBV7-9 and TRBJ2-7; D gene unclear. V gave up 1 base and J gave up 11 bases, with 18 bases separating them. CDR3 size: 14 residues. CDR1 is SEHNR, CDR2 FQNEAQ, per germline (reference sequence). The DNA for the CDR3 is TGTGCCAGCAGCTTAGGTCAAGGCTTTCCCCGGGAGTACTTC. Protein product: CASSLGQGFPREYF.

The chain links TRBV28 to TRBJ2-7; 9 nucleotides match TRBD2. Germline trimming cut 8 bases from V and 4 bases from J; bases unmatched to any gene: 6. Germline CDR1 reads MDHEN; CDR2 reads SYDVKM. This CDR3 has 13 residues. CDR3 coding DNA: TGTGCCAGCGGCACGAGCGGGAGGTACGAGCAGTACTTC. It yields the protein CASGTSGRYEQYF.

The V gene is TRBV7-2, the J gene TRBJ2-7, with 7 bases identical to TRBD1. Unmatched junction bases numbered 4, after V lost 3 bases and J lost 2 bases. This CDR3 is built from 14 residues. CDR1 and CDR2 (germline): SGHTA, FQGNSA. CDR3 sequence: CASSLHRGPYEQYF. In DNA, the CDR3 is TGTGCCAGCAGCTTGCACAGGGGCCCCTACGAGCAGTACTTC. Looking up the rest from reference TRBV7-2 and TRBJ2-7 gives the full variable domain: GAGVSQSPSNKVTEKGKDVELRCDPISGHTALYWYRQSLGQGLEFLIYFQGNSAPDKSGLPSDRFSAERTGGSVSTLTIQRTQQEDSAVYLCASSLHRGPYEQYFGPGTRLTVT.

The table lists this clone with a few counts. The DNA of the CDR3 is TGTGCCAGTAGTATAAACGGACTGAATAATGAAAAACTGTTTTTT. It translates to CASSINGLNNEKLFF. This chain uses TRBV19 with TRBJ1-4; no clear D gene. Germline CDR1 LNHDA, CDR2 SQIVND (reference sequence). The CDR3 spans 15 residues. V lost 2 bases, J lost 4 bases, and 11 bases lay in between.

This chain connects TRBV2 to TRBJ1-5; the D gene is possibly TRBD1 (5 bases). Trimming took 8 bases from V and 2 from J, leaving 10 bases between them. The CDR3 loop spans 13 amino acids. The germline CDR1 and CDR2 sequences are SNHLY and FYNNEI. CDR3 residues: CASGGRGNQPQHF. CDR3 nucleotides: TGTGCCAGCGGGGGGAGAGGCAATCAGCCCCAGCATTTT.

This clone occurred a few times. This specimen includes other DNA sequences encoding the same CDR3. This chain joins TRBV5-1 and TRBJ1-2; D is unresolved. V dropped 0 bases and J dropped 2 bases, with 5 bases sitting between them. Germline CDR1 reads SGHRS; CDR2 reads YFSETQ. The CDR3 has 13 residues. The CDR3 bases are TGCGCCAGCAGCTTGGGGCAGAACTATGGCTACACCTTC. Translated, it gives CASSLGQNYGYTF.

In this sample, this clone turned up once. The chain recombines TRBV5-1 with TRBJ2-7; 9 positions match TRBD2. With 5 bases clipped from V and 4 bases from J, the junction kept 10 bases outside the gene matches. CDR3 length: 15 amino acids. Germline CDR1 and CDR2: SGHRS and YFSETQ. In DNA, the CDR3 is TGCGCCAGCAGGGCGGCTAGCGGGGCCTTGTACGAGCAGTACTTC. Amino acid sequence: CASRAASGALYEQYF.

J is TRBJ2-3 and V is TRBV7-2; a possible D gene is TRBD2 (6 bases). CDR3 length: 14 residues. Trimming pared 2 bases from V and 3 bases from J, leaving 9 bases between. Germline V CDR1 and CDR2: SGHTA, FQGNSA. The CDR3 nucleotides read TGTGCCAGCAGCTTACGGAGGGAGACAGATACGCAGTATTTT. Its protein product is CASSLRRETDTQYF.